These 30 T cell receptor beta chains originate from one sample sequenced in a study of radiotherapy plus CTLA-4 blockade in lung cancer (dated by TCRdb to the late 2010s). Receptors were amplified or captured by the immunoSEQ multiplex PCR assay. Imported from immuneACCESS, the table was reduced by TCRdb to in-frame sequences with V and J called. These copies leave out some clones; in studies compared against another copy, an unresolved V gene accounts for under half, and the cause of the remainder is not known. Within this sample are about 97,000 clones, with 65% to 75% of them counted one time only. The leading ten clones occupy 2.8% of the sample. The material was peripheral blood, obtained from a patient treated with radiotherapy plus ipilimumab. These receptors all stem from a human donor with non-small cell lung cancer who had a partial response to radiotherapy plus ipilimumab. Some clones in this sample may be carry-over from other donors' samples.

V usage is TRBV18 and J usage is TRBJ2-1, with 9 bases lining up with TRBD1. V trimming: 6 bases; J trimming: 7 bases; junction bases outside the gene matches: 7. This CDR3 spans 14 amino acids. The germline CDR1 and CDR2 sequences are KGHSH and LQKENI. CDR3 protein: CASSRDRDSNEQFF. DNA for the CDR3: TGTGCCAGCTCGAGGGACAGGGACTCGAATGAGCAGTTCTTC.

The CDR3: CASSVGGANYGYTF. CDR3 coding DNA: TGCGCCAGCAGCGTGGGGGGAGCTAACTATGGCTACACCTTC. The chain couples TRBV5-1 to TRBJ1-2, with D maybe TRBD1 (5 bases). Trimming took 4 bases from V and 0 from J, leaving 10 bases between them. This CDR3 is built from 14 residues. CDR1 is SGHRS, CDR2 YFSETQ, per germline.

J is TRBJ2-4 and V is TRBV5-4; TRBD1 is a possible D gene (6 bases). The CDR3 extends over 14 amino acids. CDR1 SGHNT and CDR2 YYREEE come from the germline V gene (reference sequence). V lost 2 bases and J lost 1, with 7 bases in between. CDR3 in amino acids: CASSLRGAKNIQYF. CDR3 DNA sequence: TGTGCCAGCAGCTTAAGGGGGGCCAAAAACATTCAGTACTTC. The full variable domain, completed using reference TRBV5-4 and TRBJ2-4, is ETGVTQSPTHLIKTRGQQVTLRCSSQSGHNTVSWYQQALGQGPQFIFQYYREEENGRGNFPPRFSGLQFPNYSSELNVNALELDDSALYLCASSLRGAKNIQYFGAGTRLSVL.

This clone was detected a few times. The chain has TRBV7-9 and TRBJ2-1; TRBD1 aligns across 7 bases. CDR3 length: 15 residues. V gave up 6 bases and J gave up 6 bases; unmatched junction bases: 11. Germline V CDR1 and CDR2: SEHNR, FQNEAQ (reference sequence). In DNA, the CDR3 is TGTGCCAGCAGTCGACAGGGATCCTCCACCAATGAGCAGTTCTTC. It is translated as CASSRQGSSTNEQFF.

The rearrangement links TRBV19 to TRBJ2-5; TRBD1 matches at 9 bases. Germline assignment: CDR1 LNHDA and CDR2 SQIVND (reference sequence). This CDR3 spans 14 amino acids. Trimming at V came to 5 bases and at J to 5 bases, leaving 6 bases not matched to a gene. The CDR3 DNA reads TGTGCCAGTAGTCTGACAGGGGGAGGGGAGACCCAGTACTTC. This encodes CASSLTGGGETQYF. Filled out from reference TRBV19 and TRBJ2-5, the complete variable domain reads DGGITQSPKYLFRKEGQNVTLSCEQNLNHDAMYWYRQDPGQGLRLIYYSQIVNDFQKGDIAEGYSVSREKKESFPLTVTSAQKNPTAFYLCASSLTGGGETQYFGPGTRLLVL.

V and J are TRBV11-3 and TRBJ2-3; a possible D gene is TRBD2 (5 bases). Per germline, CDR1 SGHNT and CDR2 YENEEA. The CDR3 consists of 14 residues. V was clipped by 3 bases and J by 6 bases, with 13 bases between them. CDR3 DNA sequence: TGTGCCAGCAGCTTTCTCGGGGTCCACGATACGCAGTATTTT. As protein: CASSFLGVHDTQYF.

In DNA, the CDR3 is TGCGCCAGCAGCTTAAATGGACAGGGGGGATGGGATGAAAAACTGTTTTTT. It is translated as CASSLNGQGGWDEKLFF. The V call is TRBV5-1, the J call TRBJ1-4; the match to TRBD1 covers 10 bases. Trimming removed 2 bases from V and 6 bases from J; junction bases left unmatched: 10. The V gene's germline CDR1 is SGHRS and CDR2 YFSETQ. The CDR3 runs 17 residues.

V and J are TRBV18 and TRBJ1-4; 7 bases are a match to TRBD1. V dropped 5 bases and J dropped 3; count of bases not matched to a gene: 3. Germline V gene lookup returns CDR1 KGHSH and CDR2 LQKENI. CDR3 length: 14 residues. The CDR3 DNA reads as TGTGCCAGCTCAACGGGGACAGCTAATGAAAAACTGTTTTTT. Translation: CASSTGTANEKLFF.

The rearrangement uses TRBV14 and TRBJ2-5; D remains unclear. Germline V lookup: CDR1 SGHDN, CDR2 FVKESK. The CDR3 contains 15 residues. The V gene lost 0 bases and the J gene lost 2 bases, with 10 bases spanning the gap. CDR3 loop: CASSQDRVAQETQYF. DNA of the CDR3: TGTGCCAGCAGCCAAGATCGCGTAGCTCAAGAGACCCAGTACTTC.

The J gene is TRBJ2-3, the V gene TRBV7-3, with a possible D match to TRBD2 (6 bases). The CDR3 is 12 residues long. V lost 1 base and J 10 bases, leaving 9 bases between the germline ends. Germline loops: CDR1 SGHTA, CDR2 FQGTGA. The CDR3: CASSLSAGPQYF. The CDR3 nucleotides read TGTGCCAGCAGCTTAAGTGCGGGACCGCAGTATTTT.

This chain links TRBV28 with TRBJ2-1, with a tentative D call TRBD2 (7 bases). V gave up 3 bases and J gave up 4 bases, with 13 bases separating them. The CDR3 covers 15 residues. Germline V gene lookup returns CDR1 MDHEN and CDR2 SYDVKM. CDR3: CASSLGGGGYNEQFF. In DNA form, the CDR3 reads TGTGCCAGCAGTTTGGGGGGAGGGGGGTACAATGAGCAGTTCTTC.

This clone has more than one count but fewer than ten. This sample includes further DNA sequences coding for the same CDR3. The genes are TRBV29-1 and TRBJ1-1, with TRBD1 matching 9 bases. The CDR3 contains 12 residues. Trimming took 7 bases from V and 1 from J; bases not matched to a gene: 1. Germline V gene lookup returns CDR1 SQVTM and CDR2 ANQGSEA. Here the CDR3 reads CSGGQGNTEAFF. The CDR3 coding sequence is TGCAGCGGGGGACAGGGGAACACTGAAGCTTTCTTT.

The gene calls are TRBV11-2 and TRBJ1-2; a possible D gene is TRBD1 (5 bases). This CDR3 has 15 residues. V lost 4 bases, J lost 0 bases, and 12 bases lay in between. The germline V gene has CDR1 SGHAT and CDR2 FQNNGV. The CDR3 DNA follows: TGTGCCAGCAGCTCAGGGCTCCCTCCTAACTATGGCTACACCTTC. Amino acids: CASSSGLPPNYGYTF.

The sample holds one count of this clone. V gene TRBV18 combines with J gene TRBJ2-1; no definite D call. Germline V gives CDR1 KGHSH, CDR2 LQKENI. Trimming stripped 1 base from V and 2 bases from J, with 15 bases between. The CDR3 totals 17 residues. As DNA, the CDR3 is TGTGCCAGCTCACCACTTTCGCCGCGTCAGGCCTACAATGAGCAGTTCTTC. Translating gives CASSPLSPRQAYNEQFF.

This chain joins TRBV19 and TRBJ1-5, with 8 positions matching TRBD1. Germline CDR1 LNHDA, CDR2 SQIVND (reference sequence). This CDR3 is built from 13 residues. V gave up 7 bases and J gave up 6 bases; unmatched junction bases: 5. The CDR3 spells CASTFDRGQPQHF. DNA of the CDR3: TGTGCCAGTACCTTCGACAGGGGTCAGCCCCAGCATTTT.

This chain's CDR3 is CASSLAGGPERTDTQYF. The CDR3 coding sequence is TGTGCCAGCAGCCTAGCGGGGGGGCCGGAGCGCACAGATACGCAGTATTTT. The V gene is TRBV4-2, the J gene TRBJ2-3; 11 bases align to TRBD2. The CDR3 totals 17 residues. Germline loops: CDR1 LGHNA, CDR2 YNFKEQ. Trimming took 4 bases from V and 1 from J; bases not matched to a gene: 7.

In its sample, this clone was seen a few times. The chain is built from TRBV6-1 and TRBJ1-2; D is undetermined. This CDR3 comprises 14 residues. With 6 bases removed from V and 4 bases from J, the gap between germline ends came to 15 bases. Germline values: CDR1 MNHNS, CDR2 SASEGT. In DNA, the CDR3 is TGTGCCAGCAGGGACGCGGGATTTTCCTATGGCTACACCTTC. It encodes CASRDAGFSYGYTF.

The chain joins TRBV18 to TRBJ2-3, with TRBD1 matching 8 bases. The CDR3 loop spans 14 amino acids. Germline CDR1 reads KGHSH; CDR2 reads LQKENI. Unmatched junction bases numbered 2, after V lost 4 bases and J lost 2 bases. The CDR3 reads CASSRGQATDTQYF. CDR3 coding DNA: TGTGCCAGCTCACGGGGACAGGCCACAGATACGCAGTATTTT.

The V gene is TRBV10-3, the J gene TRBJ1-5; 8 bases map to TRBD1. Losses at the gene ends were 10 bases for V and 5 bases for J; bases not matched to a gene: 7. This CDR3 contains 13 residues. The germline gives CDR1 ENHRY, CDR2 SYGVKD. DNA of the CDR3: TGTGCCACCTCGACAGGGGCCGATCAGCCCCAGCATTTT. Protein product: CATSTGADQPQHF.

The chain is built from TRBV15 and TRBJ2-4; a possible D gene is TRBD1 (6 bases). Germline loops: CDR1 LNHNV, CDR2 YYDKDF (reference sequence). The V end lost 0 bases, the J end lost 15 bases, and 12 bases lay between the germline ends. The CDR3 consists of 12 residues. Here the CDR3 reads CATSRDLTGRYF. The CDR3 coding sequence is TGTGCCACCAGCAGAGATCTAACAGGGAGGTACTTC.

The table lists this clone with a few counts. The chain couples TRBV6-4 to TRBJ2-7; TRBD2 aligns across 8 bases. The V gene's germline CDR1 is MRHNA and CDR2 SNTAGT. The CDR3 consists of 10 residues. CDR3 residues: CASSGDSGEV. The CDR3, as DNA: TGTGCCAGCAGTGGGGATAGCGGGGAGGTC.

This sequence joins TRBV7-3 and TRBJ1-2, with unresolved D. Germline V gene sequence: CDR1 SGHTA, CDR2 FQGTGA. Deletions cut 5 bases from V and 3 bases from J, with 16 bases between. The CDR3 spans 15 residues. The CDR3 here is CASSPRGLTDYGYTF. CDR3 nucleotide sequence: TGTGCCAGCAGCCCTCGAGGACTGACGGACTATGGCTACACCTTC.

CDR3 nucleotide sequence: TGTGCCAGCAGTTTATCGGTGAGAGGGCACGGCGGGGAGCCCCAGCATTTT. Translating gives CASSLSVRGHGGEPQHF. The genes are TRBV28 and TRBJ1-5; no clear D gene. Germline lookup yields CDR1 MDHEN and CDR2 SYDVKM. The CDR3 covers 17 residues. V was pared by 1 base and J by 8 bases, with 21 bases between.

This chain connects TRBV6-6 to TRBJ1-5, with TRBD1 matching over 9 bases. Germline values: CDR1 MNHNY, CDR2 SVGAGI (reference sequence). The CDR3 sequence is 15 residues long. The junction had 5 bases not matched to a gene; V was cut back by 5 bases and J by 3 bases. The DNA of the CDR3 is TGTGCCAGCAGTAAAGGACAGGGGTACAATCAGCCCCAGCATTTT. It is translated as CASSKGQGYNQPQHF.

This clone occurred a few times. This chain links TRBV7-9 with TRBJ1-2; TRBD1 is a possible D gene (6 bases). Germline V gives CDR1 SEHNR, CDR2 FQNEAQ (reference sequence). The CDR3 spans 12 residues. Trimming stripped 8 bases from V and 6 bases from J, with 13 bases between. The CDR3 here is CASQRPGDGYTF. The CDR3 DNA sequence: TGTGCCAGCCAAAGACCAGGGGATGGCTACACCTTC. Combining the CDR3 with reference TRBV7-9 and TRBJ1-2 gives the whole variable domain DTGVSQNPRHKITKRGQNVTFRCDPISEHNRLYWYRQTLGQGPEFLTYFQNEAQLEKSRLLSDRFSAERPKGSFSTLEIQRTEQGDSAMYLCASQRPGDGYTFGSGTRLTVV.

The chain links TRBV19 to TRBJ2-7; the D gene is possibly TRBD2 (6 bases). CDR3 length equals 13 residues. Trimming shortened V by 6 bases and J by 2 bases, and 11 bases separated the two germline ends. Germline V lookup: CDR1 LNHDA, CDR2 SQIVND (reference sequence). CDR3 protein: CASSSGGAYEQYF. The CDR3 DNA is TGTGCCAGTAGCTCTGGAGGGGCCTACGAGCAGTACTTC.

The DNA for the CDR3 is TGTGCCAGCAGCTTACCGCGTAAACCAGGACTAGCGGAAAGCTCCTACAATGAGCAGTTCTTC. It encodes CASSLPRKPGLAESSYNEQFF. The rearrangement joins TRBV7-8 to TRBJ2-1; TRBD2 matches 10 bases. J was trimmed by 0 bases and V by 2 bases; bases with no gene match: 16. Germline V gives CDR1 SGHVS, CDR2 FQNEAQ. CDR3 length: 21 residues.

In this sample, this clone turned up a few times. This chain uses TRBV15 with TRBJ2-5; 8 bases fit TRBD1. V shed 6 bases, J shed 2 bases, and the junction held 8 bases outside the gene matches. Germline CDR1 reads LNHNV; CDR2 reads YYDKDF (reference sequence). The CDR3 sequence is 15 residues long. CDR3 sequence (DNA): TGTGCCACCAGGGTTTCTGGACAGGGTCAAGAGACCCAGTACTTC. Its protein product is CATRVSGQGQETQYF.

This clone was found once. The chain has TRBV2 and TRBJ1-6; 7 nucleotides agree with TRBD1. The CDR3 has 15 amino acids. Germline CDR1 is SNHLY and CDR2 is FYNNEI. J gave up 5 bases and V 5 bases, and 6 bases lay outside the gene matches. The CDR3 sequence is CASSRTGNDNSPLHF. The CDR3 nucleotides read TGTGCCAGCAGTAGGACAGGAAACGATAATTCACCCCTCCACTTT.

This chain connects TRBV5-8 to TRBJ1-4; D might be TRBD1 (5 bases). The germline V gene has CDR1 SGHTS and CDR2 YDEGEE. Trimming stripped 5 bases from V and 7 bases from J, with 18 bases between. The CDR3 has 15 amino acids. The CDR3 DNA is TGTGCCAGCAGTGCAGGGAGGGGCGGCGGTGAAAAACTGTTTTTT. It yields the protein CASSAGRGGGEKLFF.